These 18 T cell receptor beta chains came from one sample sequenced in a study of cytomegalovirus exposure and HLA in healthy donors. The PCR was carried out with 60 Vbeta primers and 13 Jbeta primers. TCRdb keeps only in-frame clones here, not all; method: immunoSEQ multiplex PCR. The sample consists of some 150,000 clones, around 80% of them appearing once. What was sequenced was PBMCs. The origin of the receptors is a woman in her thirties or forties in good health and CMV-seronegative.

The rearrangement uses TRBV6-6 and TRBJ1-3; D not certain. The CDR3 extends over 14 amino acids. V was clipped by 5 bases and J by 0 bases, with 8 bases between them. CDR1 and CDR2 (germline): MNHNY, SVGAGI (reference sequence). This CDR3 reads CASSGLSSGNTIYF. In DNA form, the CDR3 reads TGTGCCAGCAGTGGCCTCAGCTCTGGAAACACCATATATTTT.

This chain uses TRBV4-3 with TRBJ1-5; D is ambiguous. V was clipped by 0 bases and J by 0 bases, with 12 bases between them. Germline CDR1 LGHNA, CDR2 YSLEER. This CDR3 region has 17 residues. The DNA of the CDR3 is TGCGCCAGCAGCCAAGATTGGGCGGGTCTTAGCAATCAGCCCCAGCATTTT. Protein sequence: CASSQDWAGLSNQPQHF.

The chain recombines TRBV7-3 with TRBJ2-1; perhaps TRBD1 as D (6 bases). The CDR3 is 16 amino acids. V gave up 5 bases and J gave up 0 bases, with 14 bases separating them. Germline V gene sequence: CDR1 SGHTA, CDR2 FQGTGA. The CDR3 region is CASSIDRTSSYNEQFF. The CDR3 nucleotides read TGTGCCAGCAGCATTGACAGGACGAGCTCCTACAATGAGCAGTTCTTC.

V and J are TRBV5-6 and TRBJ2-4, with 8 bases fitting TRBD1. Germline CDR1 reads SGHDT; CDR2 reads YYEEEE. This CDR3 region has 15 residues. Trimming at V came to 2 bases and at J to 1 base, leaving 2 bases not matched to a gene. CDR3 region: CASSLQGVAKNIQYF. CDR3 sequence (DNA): TGTGCCAGCAGCTTACAGGGGGTTGCCAAAAACATTCAGTACTTC.

In this sample, this clone turned up a few times. The CDR3 nucleotides read TGTGCCACCAGAGCGACTAGCGGGAGGGACTACGAGCAGTACTTC. It codes for CATRATSGRDYEQYF. The J gene is TRBJ2-7, the V gene TRBV10-3, with 14 bases fitting TRBD2. CDR1 ENHRY and CDR2 SYGVKD come from the germline V gene. V shed 10 bases and J 3 bases; nucleotides not matched to a gene: 8. The CDR3 runs 15 residues.

This clone came up once. The V and J genes are TRBV27 and TRBJ1-5; D not resolved. Germline V lookup: CDR1 MNHEY, CDR2 SMNVEV (reference sequence). The germline V and J ends were trimmed by 3 bases and 6 bases, with 12 bases remaining between them. The CDR3 totals 14 residues. CDR3: CASSFGESVQPQHF. DNA of the CDR3: TGTGCCAGCAGTTTCGGGGAATCGGTTCAGCCCCAGCATTTT.

This clone occurred once. The chain links TRBV28 to TRBJ2-7, with a weak D call TRBD1 (6 bases). The CDR3 is 12 residues long. Germline CDR1 is MDHEN and CDR2 is SYDVKM. Trimming took 7 bases from V and 6 from J, leaving 13 bases between them. The CDR3 loop is CASKTGSSEQYF. The DNA for the CDR3 is TGTGCCAGCAAAACAGGGAGTTCCGAGCAGTACTTC.

The chain is built from TRBV6-6 and TRBJ1-1, with 8 positions matching TRBD1. CDR1 and CDR2 (germline): MNHNY, SVGAGI (reference sequence). The CDR3 has 16 residues. The V and J ends lost 2 bases and 5 bases, in that order; junction bases with no gene match: 10. The CDR3, as DNA: TGTGCCAGCAGTTACCTTACAGGGGGAGGAGAAACTGAAGCTTTCTTT. Translation: CASSYLTGGGETEAFF.

The chain links TRBV5-8 to TRBJ1-6; D possibly corresponds to TRBD1 (6 bases). Trimming shortened V by 0 bases and J by 9 bases, and 13 bases separated the two germline ends. The CDR3 extends over 15 amino acids. CDR1 and CDR2 (germline): SGHTS, YDEGEE. The DNA for the CDR3 is TGTGCCAGCAGCTTGGTGTCAGGGGCTGGTTCACCCCTCCACTTT. As protein: CASSLVSGAGSPLHF.

This clone was recorded a few times. The chain links TRBV29-1 to TRBJ1-2; TRBD1 matches at 8 bases. The CDR3 totals 18 residues. From germline, CDR1 is SQVTM and CDR2 ANQGSEA. With 0 bases clipped from V and 4 bases from J, the junction kept 16 bases outside the gene matches. The CDR3 DNA reads as TGCAGCGTTGAAGATAAGTGGCAGGGGGCGAGGTATGGCTATGGCTACACCTTC. This codes for CSVEDKWQGARYGYGYTF.

The rearrangement links TRBV5-4 to TRBJ2-3, with D unresolved. Trimming removed 4 bases from V and 3 bases from J, with 12 bases in between. This CDR3 is built from 14 residues. Germline CDR1 reads SGHNT; CDR2 reads YYREEE (reference sequence). The CDR3 DNA reads as TGTGCCAGCAGCCTCCGGGTTGTAACAGATACGCAGTATTTT. Protein sequence: CASSLRVVTDTQYF.

This sequence joins TRBV13 and TRBJ2-3; 11 positions agree with TRBD2. With 9 bases clipped from V and 2 bases from J, the junction kept 19 bases outside the gene matches. This CDR3 has 19 amino acids. Germline V gene sequence: CDR1 PRHDT, CDR2 FYEKMQ (reference sequence). The CDR3 DNA is TGTGCCAGAGGCGGAAGACTAGCGGGAAAAAGGAGATACACAGATACGCAGTATTTT. Translation gives CARGGRLAGKRRYTDTQYF.

Concerning this clone itself: Other DNA sequences in this specimen translate into the identical CDR3. The genes are TRBV5-4 and TRBJ2-1; maybe TRBD2 (5 bases). Per the germline V gene, CDR1 is SGHNT and CDR2 is YYREEE (reference sequence). V lost 2 bases, J lost 6 bases, and 6 bases lay in between. This CDR3 contains 12 residues. The CDR3 DNA is TGTGCCAGCAGCTTTAGCGTCAATGAGCAGTTCTTC. It specifies CASSFSVNEQFF.

The rearrangement joins TRBV27 to TRBJ2-1; D gene uncertain. V shed 4 bases and J shed 6 bases, with 13 bases lying between them. Per germline, CDR1 MNHEY and CDR2 SMNVEV (reference sequence). The CDR3 is made up of 14 amino acids. CDR3 region: CASSSDKFPNEQFF. CDR3 DNA: TGTGCCAGCAGTTCCGACAAATTTCCCAATGAGCAGTTCTTC.

The CDR3 bases are TGTGCCAGCAGTTTAACGGTGAGAGCGTGGAATCTAGCGGGTAAAGGAGAGACCCAGTACTTC. Protein product: CASSLTVRAWNLAGKGETQYF. The chain uses TRBV28 and TRBJ2-5, with 8 bases identical to TRBD2. The CDR3 is 21 residues long. CDR1 is MDHEN, CDR2 SYDVKM, per germline. J was trimmed by 4 bases and V by 2 bases; bases with no gene match: 24.

The V gene is TRBV2, the J gene TRBJ1-5; D is unclear. Germline loops: CDR1 SNHLY, CDR2 FYNNEI. Trimming shortened V by 3 bases and J by 5 bases, and 14 bases separated the two germline ends. The CDR3 has 15 residues. CDR3 loop: CASSESTAAYQPQHF. CDR3 coding DNA: TGTGCCAGCAGTGAGTCGACTGCCGCGTATCAGCCCCAGCATTTT. Full variable domain (outside the CDR3, taken from reference TRBV2 and TRBJ1-5): EPEVTQTPSHQVTQMGQEVILRCVPISNHLYFYWYRQILGQKVEFLVSFYNNEISEKSEIFDDQFSVERPDGSNFTLKIRSTKLEDSAMYFCASSESTAAYQPQHFGDGTRLSIL.

The chain carries TRBV28 and TRBJ2-7; possibly TRBD1 for D (6 bases). The germline CDR1 and CDR2 sequences are MDHEN and SYDVKM. The CDR3 consists of 15 residues. The V end was cut by 2 bases, the J end by 6 bases, with 17 bases between. This chain's CDR3 is CASSLERTGSGEQYF. The CDR3 nucleotides are TGTGCCAGCAGTTTAGAACGAACAGGGTCAGGCGAGCAGTACTTC.

The count of this clone is one. The chain links TRBV9 to TRBJ2-5, with a weak D call TRBD2 (7 bases). The CDR3 covers 16 residues. The V gene's germline CDR1 is SGDLS and CDR2 YYNGEE. The germline V and J ends were trimmed by 0 bases and 3 bases, with 15 bases remaining between them. The CDR3 DNA sequence: TGTGCCAGCAGCGTAGATGGGAGGGGGGCAAAAGAGACCCAGTACTTC. It specifies CASSVDGRGAKETQYF.